These T cell receptor beta chains were read from a single sample in a study of cytomegalovirus exposure and HLA in healthy donors. TCRdb's table, derived via immunoSEQ multiplex PCR, lists solely in-frame clones and lacks some. The top ten clones hold less than 5.5% of a sample with roughly 110,000 clones, about 77% of them seen once. The sequenced sample was PBMCs. The receptors were gathered from a woman aged 30 to 39 in good health and CMV-seropositive. The conserved cysteine and the conserved F or W are not part of the CDR3 here. Clone size is stated in some rows and not others, as once, few, many or a class when expanded.

TRBV6-1	NA	TRBJ2-2	ASRDRRESGELF
TRBV4-1	once	TRBJ2-3	ASSQAGAGRADTQY
TRBV7-9	NA	TRBJ2-7	ASSPRTESYEQY
TRBV2	NA	TRBJ2-5	AKGQVDWETQY
TRBV5-4	once	TRBJ1-2	ASSLGVYGYT
TRBV19	NA	TRBJ1-5	ASNGGFYSTGTGSNQPQH
TRBV11-2	NA	TRBJ2-2	ASSLLSGELF
TRBV6-1	NA	TRBJ1-2	AGSEWGDYGYT
TRBV5-1	NA	TRBJ2-7	ASSFAFAGETYEQY
TRBV9	NA	TRBJ2-3	ASSVGVQTQY
TRBV11-3	NA	TRBJ1-1	ASSQAGEYTEAF
TRBV5-6	NA	TRBJ1-4	ASSAPGQGGEKLF
TRBV19	once	TRBJ2-5	ASSILASGYQETQY
TRBV5-1	NA	TRBJ2-7	ASSLAGEFEQY
TRBV27	NA	TRBJ2-2	ASKIDTRDTGELF
TRBV21-1	NA	TRBJ2-4	ASSKGAGSKNIQY
TRBV7-6	NA	TRBJ2-2	ASSPLASSGRAVDTGELF
TRBV6-5	NA	TRBJ2-7	ASSYRQRGYEQY
TRBV2	NA	TRBJ2-3	ASSARLATDTQY
TRBV5-4	NA	TRBJ1-6	ASSPGWGQDSPLH
TRBV27	NA	TRBJ1-4	ASSNRGRNEKLF
TRBV18	NA	TRBJ1-1	ASSPAREGEAF
TRBV27	once	TRBJ2-1	ASSGRTSGAYNEQF
TRBV7-9	NA	TRBJ1-2	ASSLKFAGRDRGYGYT
TRBV4-1	NA	TRBJ2-1	ASSRSSGLEYNEQF
TRBV4-1	NA	TRBJ1-3	ASSQERAGSGNTIY
TRBV7-9	NA	TRBJ1-3	ASSSPNTVSGNTIY
TRBV28	NA	TRBJ1-1	ASRLKGGGLNTEAF
TRBV6-1	NA	TRBJ2-7	ASSAPGTGTMEQY
TRBV7-8	NA	TRBJ2-7	ASSDREDSYEQY
TRBV7-9	few	TRBJ2-1	SRDLTVEHNEQF
TRBV5-1	NA	TRBJ2-3	ASMPTGLTSTDTQY
TRBV2	once	TRBJ1-2	ASSVAARTGGGYT
TRBV5-6	NA	TRBJ2-5	ASSFPSGETQY
TRBV2	NA	TRBJ1-5	AGNRDYNQPQH